Listed here are 21 T cell receptor beta chains from one sample, sequenced in a study of regulatory T cells in long-lasting Graves disease. PBMC-derived RNA was used for the TCR library. TCRdb re-called the reads with MiXCR, one entry per CDR3 protein. The sample holds approximately 840 distinct CDR3 sequences, about 79% seen once. The specimen was peripheral blood mononuclear cells (PBMCs), collected with antithyroid drug treatment, in newly diagnosed or persistent Graves disease (not recorded which). All receptors come from a female donor with Graves disease.

In its sample, this clonotype was seen a few times. The gene calls are TRBV28 and TRBJ2-3, with no clear D. The length of the CDR3 is 14 residues. CDR1 is MDHEN and CDR2 is SYDVKM in the germline V gene. The V end was cut by 3 bases, the J end by 1 base, with 8 bases between. For the CDR3, the DNA is TGTGCCAGCAGTTTTCTCCTAGGCACAGATACGCAGTATTTT. This sequence encodes CASSFLLGTDTQYF.

V and J are TRBV10-3 and TRBJ2-7, with D possibly called TRBD1 or TRBD2 (5 bases each). Trimming stripped 6 bases from V and 10 bases from J, with 16 bases between. The CDR3 is 12 residues long. The V gene's germline CDR1 is ENHRY and CDR2 SYGVKD. CDR3 loop: CAISGGQVGQYF. The CDR3 region has the DNA TGTGCCATCAGCGGAGGACAAGTCGGACAGTACTTC.

The chain employs TRBV18 and TRBJ2-2; D may be TRBD1 or TRBD2 (5 bases each). V lost 5 bases and J 5 bases, leaving 15 bases between the germline ends. Germline assignment: CDR1 KGHSH and CDR2 LQKENI. The CDR3 length is 15 residues. As DNA, the CDR3 is TGTGCCAGCTCAGAGGGGACGGCAAGTACCGGGGAGCTGTTTTTT. Translation gives CASSEGTASTGELFF.

V and J are TRBV7-2 and TRBJ1-6; the D is unclear. Germline V gene sequence: CDR1 SGHTA, CDR2 FQGNSA. Trimming stripped 3 bases from V and 9 bases from J, with 12 bases between. This CDR3 is built from 14 residues. The CDR3: CASSLGYQSSPLHF. The CDR3 nucleotides read TGTGCCAGCAGCTTGGGGTATCAGAGTTCACCCCTCCACTTT.

The chain couples TRBV4-2 to TRBJ1-5; D possibly corresponds to TRBD1 (6 bases). The V end was cut by 5 bases, the J end by 6 bases, with 11 bases between. CDR1 and CDR2 (germline): LGHNA, YNFKEQ. The CDR3 runs 13 residues. CDR3 coding DNA: TGTGCCAGCAGCAGGGGGTGGGGTCAGCCCCAGCATTTT. Its translation: CASSRGWGQPQHF.

The genes are TRBV7-2 and TRBJ1-2; D call uncertain. Trimming removed 2 bases from V and 8 bases from J, with 6 bases in between. This CDR3 spans 11 amino acids. Germline CDR1 SGHTA, CDR2 FQGNSA. CDR3 nucleotide sequence: TGTGCCAGCAGCTTAATCGAAGGCTACACCTTC. Amino acid sequence: CASSLIEGYTF.

The chain is built from TRBV28 and TRBJ2-5, with a weak D call TRBD2 (5 bases). The CDR3 contains 13 residues. V dropped 4 bases and J dropped 4 bases, with 10 bases sitting between them. Germline CDR1 reads MDHEN; CDR2 reads SYDVKM. CDR3 loop: CASSSGNRETQYF. The CDR3 DNA is TGTGCCAGCAGTTCCGGGAATCGAGAGACCCAGTACTTC.

The rearrangement uses TRBV25-1 and TRBJ2-7; no firm D call. Germline loops: CDR1 MGHDK, CDR2 SYGVNS. The CDR3 has 12 residues. Trimming pared 3 bases from V and 3 bases from J, leaving 6 bases between. The CDR3 protein is CASSDRRYEQYF. The DNA of the CDR3 is TGTGCCAGCAGTGACCGGCGCTACGAGCAGTACTTC.

This clonotype appeared once. The chain joins TRBV4-2 to TRBJ2-3; D might be TRBD2 (7 bases). V was cut by 1 base and J by 1 base, with 15 bases left in between. This CDR3 region has 17 residues. The germline V gene encodes CDR1 LGHNA and CDR2 YNFKEQ. In DNA form, the CDR3 reads TGTGCCAGCAGCCAAGGGTACGGGGGGCAGGGCACAGATACGCAGTATTTT. This translates into CASSQGYGGQGTDTQYF.

J is TRBJ2-7 and V is TRBV14; D unclear. Germline assignment: CDR1 SGHDN and CDR2 FVKESK. The CDR3 runs to 14 residues. Trimming shortened V by 3 bases and J by 3 bases, and 12 bases separated the two germline ends. CDR3 in amino acids: CASSHLATNYEQYF. CDR3 in DNA: TGTGCCAGCAGCCACTTAGCAACAAACTACGAGCAGTACTTC. Using reference TRBV14 and TRBJ2-7 for the parts outside the CDR3, the full variable domain is EAGVTQFPSHSVIEKGQTVTLRCDPISGHDNLYWYRRVMGKEIKFLLHFVKESKQDESGMPNNRFLAERTGGTYSTLKVQPAELEDSGVYFCASSHLATNYEQYFGPGTRLTVT.

The chain employs TRBV11-2 and TRBJ2-5, with 10 bases matching TRBD2. The CDR3 runs to 16 residues. Per germline, CDR1 SGHAT and CDR2 FQNNGV. Trimming removed 0 bases from V and 5 bases from J; junction bases left unmatched: 6. The CDR3 region is CASSLDPSGSSETQYF. The CDR3 bases are TGTGCCAGCAGCTTAGATCCTAGCGGGAGCTCCGAGACCCAGTACTTC.

The V gene is TRBV20-1, the J gene TRBJ2-4, with 9 bases matching TRBD2. CDR3 length: 16 residues. Germline CDR1 reads DFQATT; CDR2 reads SNEGSKA (reference sequence). The J segment lost 5 bases and the V segment lost 0 bases, leaving 8 bases of the junction unmatched. As DNA, the CDR3 is TGCAGTGCTAGAGATAAGCGCGGGGGGGCCGAAAACATTCAGTACTTC. Protein: CSARDKRGGAENIQYF.

The V call is TRBV6-2 or TRBV6-3, the J call TRBJ1-5; D is undetermined. Germline V lookup: CDR1 MNHEY, CDR2 SVGEGT. This CDR3 has 13 residues. Trimming stripped 5 bases from V and 3 bases from J, with 8 bases between. CDR3 coding DNA: TGTGCCAGCAGTGTTTCGGACAATCAGCCCCAGCATTTT. It is translated as CASSVSDNQPQHF.

This chain joins TRBV15 and TRBJ2-3; tentatively, D is TRBD1 (7 bases). Between the trimmed V and J ends, which lost 4 bases and 4 bases, there was a span of 15 bases. The CDR3 runs to 15 residues. The germline gives CDR1 LNHNV, CDR2 YYDKDF (reference sequence). The CDR3 DNA follows: TGTGCCACCAGCACAGGGGGGTCCGAAGCAGATACGCAGTATTTT. Translating gives CATSTGGSEADTQYF. The complete variable domain, with remaining parts taken from reference TRBV15 and TRBJ2-3, reads DAMVIQNPRYQVTQFGKPVTLSCSQTLNHNVMYWYQQKSSQAPKLLFHYYDKDFNNEADTPDNFQSRRPNTSFCFLDIRSPGLGDTAMYLCATSTGGSEADTQYFGPGTRLTVL.

Comments on this clonotype: This is likely a read error, given that the CDR3 carries no conserved phenylalanine or tryptophan at its end. In nucleotides, the CDR3 is TGTGCCAGCATCCCACAGCCGAACACTGAAGCTTTCCTT. It encodes CASIPQPNTEAFL. The chain links TRBV6-2 or TRBV6-3 to TRBJ1-1, with D unresolved. CDR1 and CDR2 (germline): MNHEY, SVGEGT. CDR3 length equals 13 residues. Between the trimmed V and J ends, which lost 7 bases and 1 base, there was a span of 10 bases.

The chain is built from TRBV5-6 and TRBJ2-7; D not certain. The CDR3 covers 13 residues. The germline V gene encodes CDR1 SGHDT and CDR2 YYEEEE. Trimming cost V 0 bases and J 7 bases, with 11 bases left between them. The CDR3 DNA reads as TGTGCCAGCAGCTTGGGTCCCAGTGGAGAGCAGTACTTC. Protein sequence: CASSLGPSGEQYF.

This chain joins TRBV10-3 and TRBJ2-5, with 7 bases aligning to TRBD1. Trimming removed 3 bases from V and 6 bases from J; junction bases left unmatched: 10. The CDR3 extends over 15 amino acids. CDR1 and CDR2 (germline): ENHRY, SYGVKD. DNA of the CDR3: TGTGCCATCAGTGACTCCGACAGGGACGTGAAGACCCAGTACTTC. It is translated as CAISDSDRDVKTQYF.

The chain recombines TRBV29-1 with TRBJ2-3; 8 bases are a match to TRBD1. Germline CDR1 is SQVTM and CDR2 is ANQGSEA. V was clipped by 7 bases and J by 1 base; unmatched bases: 4. The CDR3 is 13 residues long. Written as DNA, the CDR3 is TGCAGCGGCCGGGACAGGCGCACAGATACGCAGTATTTT. It translates to CSGRDRRTDTQYF.

This clonotype showed up just once. V gene TRBV7-8 combines with J gene TRBJ2-2; D gene ambiguous. V was clipped by 4 bases and J by 2 bases, with 11 bases between them. Germline CDR1 and CDR2: SGHVS and FQNEAQ. The CDR3 has 15 amino acids. The CDR3, as DNA: TGTGCCAGCAGCTCAACTAATGTCAACACCGGGGAGCTGTTTTTT. It translates to CASSSTNVNTGELFF. The full variable domain, rest sourced from reference TRBV7-8 and TRBJ2-2, is GAGVSQSPRYKVAKRGQDVALRCDPISGHVSLFWYQQALGQGPEFLTYFQNEAQLDKSGLPSDRFFAERPEGSVSTLKIQRTQQEDSAVYLCASSSTNVNTGELFFGEGSRLTVL.

This clonotype is hyperexpanded by share. The chain uses TRBV6-2 or TRBV6-3 and TRBJ2-1, with 7 bases lining up with TRBD2. V gave up 4 bases and J gave up 0 bases; unmatched junction bases: 6. The CDR3 covers 16 residues. In germline, CDR1 is MNHEY, CDR2 SVGEGT. DNA for the CDR3: TGTGCCAGCAGTTCACTTCTAGCGGCCTCCTACAATGAGCAGTTCTTC. Translation: CASSSLLAASYNEQFF.

The chain recombines TRBV4-2 with TRBJ1-2; D is uncertain. Per the germline V gene, CDR1 is LGHNA and CDR2 is YNFKEQ. The CDR3 is made up of 14 amino acids. V was pared by 0 bases and J by 8 bases, with 13 bases between. The CDR3 nucleotides read TGTGCCAGCAGCCAAGACCCCTCCTGGTGGGGCTACACCTTC. It specifies CASSQDPSWWGYTF.